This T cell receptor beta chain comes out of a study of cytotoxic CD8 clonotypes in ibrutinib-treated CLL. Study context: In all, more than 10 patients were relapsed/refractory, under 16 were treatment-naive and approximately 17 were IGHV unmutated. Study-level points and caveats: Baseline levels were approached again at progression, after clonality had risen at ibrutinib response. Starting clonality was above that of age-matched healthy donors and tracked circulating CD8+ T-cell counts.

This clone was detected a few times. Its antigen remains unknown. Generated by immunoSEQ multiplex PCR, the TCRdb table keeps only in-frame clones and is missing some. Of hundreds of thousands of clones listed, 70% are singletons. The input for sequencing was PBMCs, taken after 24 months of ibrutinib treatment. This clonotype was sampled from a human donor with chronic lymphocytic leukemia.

Here the CDR3 reads CASSRWDSNNEQFF. The CDR3 DNA is TGTGCCAGCTCACGGTGGGACAGCAACAATGAGCAGTTCTTC. The chain joins TRBV18 to TRBJ2-1; 7 nucleotides agree with TRBD1. This CDR3 region has 14 residues. Germline CDR1 is KGHSH and CDR2 is LQKENI. J was trimmed by 5 bases and V by 4 bases; bases with no gene match: 5.